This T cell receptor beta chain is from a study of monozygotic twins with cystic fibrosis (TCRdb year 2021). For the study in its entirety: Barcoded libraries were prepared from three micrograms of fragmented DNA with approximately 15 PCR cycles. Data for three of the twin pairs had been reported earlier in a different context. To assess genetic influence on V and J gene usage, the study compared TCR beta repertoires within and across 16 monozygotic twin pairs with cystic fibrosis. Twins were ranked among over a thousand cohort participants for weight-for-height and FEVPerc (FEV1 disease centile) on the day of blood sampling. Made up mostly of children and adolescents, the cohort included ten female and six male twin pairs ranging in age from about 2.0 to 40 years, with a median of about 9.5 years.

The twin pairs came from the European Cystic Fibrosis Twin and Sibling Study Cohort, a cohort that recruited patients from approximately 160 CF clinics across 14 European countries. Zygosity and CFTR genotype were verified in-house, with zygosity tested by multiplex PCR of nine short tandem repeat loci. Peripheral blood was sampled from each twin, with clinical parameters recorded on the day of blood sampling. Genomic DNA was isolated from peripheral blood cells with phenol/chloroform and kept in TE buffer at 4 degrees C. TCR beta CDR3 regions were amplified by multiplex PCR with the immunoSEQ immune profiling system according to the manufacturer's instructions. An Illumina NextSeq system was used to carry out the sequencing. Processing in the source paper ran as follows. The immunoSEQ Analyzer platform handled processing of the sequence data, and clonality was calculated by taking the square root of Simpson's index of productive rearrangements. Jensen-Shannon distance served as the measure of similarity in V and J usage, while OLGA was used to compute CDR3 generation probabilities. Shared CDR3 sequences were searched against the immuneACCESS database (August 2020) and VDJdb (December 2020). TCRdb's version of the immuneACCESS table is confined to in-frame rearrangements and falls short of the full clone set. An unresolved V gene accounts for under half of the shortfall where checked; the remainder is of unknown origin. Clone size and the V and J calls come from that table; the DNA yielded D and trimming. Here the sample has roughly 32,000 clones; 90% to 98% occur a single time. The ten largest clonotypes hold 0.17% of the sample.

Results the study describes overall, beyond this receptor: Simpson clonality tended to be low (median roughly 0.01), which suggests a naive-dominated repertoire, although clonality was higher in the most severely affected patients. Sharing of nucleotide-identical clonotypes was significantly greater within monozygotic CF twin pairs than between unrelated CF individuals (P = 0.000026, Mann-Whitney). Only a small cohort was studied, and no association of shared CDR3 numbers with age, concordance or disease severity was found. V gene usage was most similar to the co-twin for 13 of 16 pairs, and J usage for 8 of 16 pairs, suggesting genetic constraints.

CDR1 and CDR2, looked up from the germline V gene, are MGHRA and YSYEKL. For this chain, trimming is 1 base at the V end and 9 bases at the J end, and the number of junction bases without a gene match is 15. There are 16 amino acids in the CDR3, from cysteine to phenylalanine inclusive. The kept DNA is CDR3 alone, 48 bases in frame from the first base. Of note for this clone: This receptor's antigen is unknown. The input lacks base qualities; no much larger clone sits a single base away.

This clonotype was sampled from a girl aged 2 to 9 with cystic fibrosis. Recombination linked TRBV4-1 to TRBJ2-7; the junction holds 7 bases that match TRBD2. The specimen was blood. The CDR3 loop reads CASSQALVGGLGGQYF. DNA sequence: TGCGCCAGCAGCCAAGCTCTAGTGGGGGGGTTAGGCGGGCAGTACTTC.